This T cell receptor beta chain was identified in a study of HIV-infected patients and healthy controls. This clonotype has ten or more counts. About 450 ng RNA was reverse transcribed with alpha and beta constant-region primers. Alpha and beta chain libraries were made separately by chain-specific third strand synthesis with multiplexing indices. Ligation attached cDNA to a 5' RACE adapter that carried a random hexamer and SP2 site. TCRdb fed the 5' RACE reads into MiXCR, producing one record per CDR3 protein. Among approximately 25,000 distinct CDR3 sequences listed, roughly 8.7% were seen once. Whole blood was used without fractionation, so all unsorted peripheral T cells were included. Some eleven uninfected healthy donors were sampled as controls, several sampled twice around three months apart. V was clipped by 4 bases and J by 9 bases, with 18 bases between them. This CDR3 comprises 14 residues.

Input material: blood. The TCR sequence derives from an adult in good health. The chain uses TRBV12-3 or TRBV12-4 and TRBJ1-2, with TRBD1 as a possible D gene (6 bases). The CDR3 region is CASSSGEAHLSYTF. CDR3 sequence (DNA): TGTGCCAGCAGTTCAGGGGAGGCCCATTTGAGCTACACCTTC.